A single sample gave rise to the 18 T cell receptor beta chains below, sequenced in a study of blood T cell repertoires in COVID-19. TCRdb keeps only in-frame clones here, not all; method: immunoSEQ multiplex PCR. The sample holds 50,000 to 60,000 clones, roughly 90% seen once. Sequencing used peripheral blood. These receptors all come from a man aged 35-49 years with COVID-19, enrolled during active disease.

V gene TRBV24-1 combines with J gene TRBJ2-1; TRBD1 aligns across 7 bases. Germline assignment: CDR1 KGHDR and CDR2 SFDVKD. This CDR3 contains 16 residues. The V and J ends lost 4 bases and 2 bases, in that order; junction bases with no gene match: 7. CDR3 amino acids: CATSDRTGDTYNEQFF. CDR3 DNA sequence: TGTGCCACCAGTGACAGAACAGGGGATACCTACAATGAGCAGTTCTTC.

The J gene is TRBJ1-1, the V gene TRBV4-1, with a weak D call TRBD1 (5 bases). This CDR3 spans 16 amino acids. Deletions cut 1 base from V and 0 bases from J, with 12 bases between. Germline V gives CDR1 MGHRA, CDR2 YSYEKL. CDR3 loop: CASSQAPGLMNTEAFF. CDR3 sequence (DNA): TGCGCCAGCAGCCAAGCGCCAGGGTTGATGAACACTGAAGCTTTCTTT.

The V gene is TRBV4-2, the J gene TRBJ1-4; TRBD1 is a possible D gene (6 bases). V lost 0 bases and J 8 bases, leaving 13 bases between the germline ends. Germline V CDR1 and CDR2: LGHNA, YNFKEQ. The CDR3 sequence is 15 residues long. This CDR3 is CASSQEGGGREKLFF. The CDR3 DNA reads TGTGCCAGCAGCCAAGAGGGAGGGGGGAGAGAAAAACTGTTTTTT.

V gene TRBV3-1 (or the pseudogene TRBV3-2) combines with J gene TRBJ1-6; D unresolved. The ends were cut back, 3 bases at V and 8 bases at J, with 17 bases in the middle. CDR3 length: 16 amino acids. The germline V gene encodes CDR1 LGHDT and CDR2 YNNKEL (reference sequence). CDR3 loop: CASSQGTVATYSPLHF. As DNA, the CDR3 is TGTGCCAGCAGCCAGGGTACGGTAGCAACTTATTCACCCCTCCACTTT.

The rearrangement joins TRBV29-1 to TRBJ2-2, with D maybe TRBD2 (5 bases). CDR1 SQVTM and CDR2 ANQGSEA come from the germline V gene. Trimming removed 7 bases from V and 5 bases from J, with 17 bases in between. CDR3 size: 14 residues. CDR3 sequence (DNA): TGCAGCGCCACACACCGGGGAGAGACCGGGGAGCTGTTTTTT. Its translation is CSATHRGETGELFF.

The rearrangement links TRBV28 to TRBJ1-5, with D hard to call. V was shortened by 3 bases and J by 4 bases, with 10 bases between the two germline ends. The CDR3 is 14 residues long. Germline V gene sequence: CDR1 MDHEN, CDR2 SYDVKM. The CDR3: CASSLTTVNQPQHF. For the CDR3, the DNA is TGTGCCAGCAGTTTGACCACAGTTAATCAGCCCCAGCATTTT. The full variable domain, rest sourced from reference TRBV28 and TRBJ1-5, is DVKVTQSSRYLVKRTGEKVFLECVQDMDHENMFWYRQDPGLGLRLIYFSYDVKMKEKGDIPEGYSVSREKKERFSLILESASTNQTSMYLCASSLTTVNQPQHFGDGTRLSIL.

The chain employs TRBV6-5 and TRBJ1-4; no reliable D call. The CDR3 runs to 14 residues. V was clipped by 6 bases and J by 4 bases, with 12 bases between them. Per the germline V gene, CDR1 is MNHEY and CDR2 is SVGAGI. CDR3 coding DNA: TGTGCCAGCAGGCGGCCAGGAGGTAATGAAAAACTGTTTTTT. Amino acid sequence: CASRRPGGNEKLFF.

This clone came up once. The chain is built from TRBV7-3 and TRBJ1-3; D unresolved. The germline V and J ends were trimmed by 0 bases and 2 bases, with 8 bases remaining between them. Germline CDR1 SGHTA, CDR2 FQGTGA. The CDR3 runs 15 residues. CDR3: CASSLTSGAGNTIYF. CDR3 bases: TGTGCCAGCAGCTTAACGTCTGGAGCTGGAAACACCATATATTTT.

The sample holds one count of this clone. CDR3 loop: CASSQARAGEQYF. The CDR3 DNA reads as TGTGCCAGCAGCCAAGCCAGGGCAGGGGAGCAGTACTTC. The rearrangement uses TRBV4-2 and TRBJ2-7, with TRBD1 as a possible D gene (5 bases). V lost 1 base and J lost 7, with 11 bases in between. This CDR3 region has 13 residues. Germline CDR1 and CDR2: LGHNA and YNFKEQ.

The chain is built from TRBV7-9 and TRBJ2-7, with no clear D. CDR1 and CDR2 from the germline V gene are SEHNR and FQNEAQ (reference sequence). V lost 5 bases and J 2 bases, leaving 13 bases between the germline ends. This CDR3 has 14 residues. The CDR3 region is CASSPRQAAYEQYF. CDR3 DNA sequence: TGTGCCAGCAGCCCACGCCAGGCAGCCTACGAGCAGTACTTC.

The genes are TRBV10-3 and TRBJ2-1; tentative D call: TRBD2 (6 bases). The CDR3 extends over 13 amino acids. Germline V gene lookup returns CDR1 ENHRY and CDR2 SYGVKD. Deletions cut 10 bases from V and 7 bases from J, with 17 bases between. As DNA, the CDR3 is TGTGCCACTGAGCGACTAGTTGGTAATGAGCAGTTCTTC. Its protein is CATERLVGNEQFF.

In this sample, this clone is medium-sized (0.01 to 0.1%). The CDR3: CASSYGGGEQYF. The CDR3 DNA reads TGTGCCAGCAGCTACGGAGGTGGGGAGCAGTACTTC. The V and J genes are TRBV3-1 (or the pseudogene TRBV3-2) and TRBJ2-7; D may be TRBD2 (5 bases). CDR1 is LGHDT and CDR2 is YNNKEL in the germline V gene (reference sequence). The germline V and J ends were trimmed by 5 bases and 7 bases, with 12 bases remaining between them. The length of the CDR3 is 12 residues.

J is TRBJ2-7 and V is TRBV6-1, with D tentatively TRBD2 (7 bases). The germline CDR1 and CDR2 sequences are MNHNS and SASEGT. Trimming left V 2 bases short and J 2 bases short, with 10 bases between. The CDR3 totals 14 residues. The CDR3, as DNA: TGTGCCAGCAGTGAACGGGGGGCCACCTACGAGCAGTACTTC. The encoded protein is CASSERGATYEQYF.

V is TRBV6-1 and J is TRBJ1-5; 8 bases match TRBD1. Unmatched junction bases numbered 19, after V lost 2 bases and J lost 1 base. The germline V gene encodes CDR1 MNHNS and CDR2 SASEGT. This CDR3 is built from 21 residues. The CDR3 DNA reads TGTGCCAGCAGTGAAAAGTTTGGGCAGGGGGCTCGTGTTGGCAGCAATCAGCCCCAGCATTTT. Protein: CASSEKFGQGARVGSNQPQHF.

The chain combines TRBV5-1 with TRBJ1-2, with D hard to call. The V gene's germline CDR1 is SGHRS and CDR2 YFSETQ. This CDR3 is built from 16 residues. V lost 4 bases and J 4 bases, leaving 20 bases between the germline ends. The CDR3 loop reads CASSPGDLQPFYGYTF. The CDR3, as DNA: TGCGCCAGCAGCCCTGGAGACCTTCAGCCCTTCTATGGCTACACCTTC.

The rearrangement uses TRBV7-9 and TRBJ2-1, with D perhaps TRBD2 (6 bases). V dropped 1 base and J dropped 6 bases, with 19 bases sitting between them. Per germline, CDR1 SEHNR and CDR2 FQNEAQ (reference sequence). CDR3 length: 17 residues. DNA of the CDR3: TGTGCCAGCAGCTTAGAGCCCCGGTTGGAGGGGTCCAATGAGCAGTTCTTC. Amino acid sequence: CASSLEPRLEGSNEQFF.

This chain links TRBV7-8 with TRBJ2-5, with D possibly being TRBD2 (6 bases). The V end lost 5 bases, the J end lost 3 bases, and 16 bases lay between the germline ends. This CDR3 contains 15 residues. Germline V gene lookup returns CDR1 SGHVS and CDR2 FQNEAQ. Here the CDR3 reads CASSAGRGLKETQYF. Here the CDR3 DNA reads TGTGCCAGCAGCGCAGGGCGGGGCCTTAAAGAGACCCAGTACTTC.

This chain joins TRBV21-1 and TRBJ2-2; TRBD2, the D gene given by the table, was not confirmed from the DNA. TRBV21-1 is classified as a pseudogene. There are 18 residues in the CDR3. The CDR3 region is CASSRVWASGPNTGELFF. The CDR3 DNA reads as TGTGCCAGCAGCCGAGTATGGGCTAGCGGACCGAACACCGGGGAGCTGTTTTTT.